The next 16 T cell receptor beta chains were all read from a single sample in a study of blood T cells in healthy people across ages (dated by TCRdb to the mid-2010s). Receptor libraries were prepared by 5' RACE. TCRdb names Illumina HiSeq 2500 as the instrument used. A second roughly 6 to 12 cycle PCR used a sample-barcoded 5' primer and a J-beta primer mix. TCRdb reanalyzed the raw reads on its own, using fastp at Q25 for trimming and MiXCR for clone calling, and kept in-frame beta chains. CDR3 protein sequences are deduplicated, and each keeps its most common genes and DNA. Across this sample there are roughly 700,000 distinct CDR3 sequences, with roughly 30% seen only once. The ten largest clones represent approximately 15% of the sample. Sequenced material: blood. These receptor sequences come from a woman older than 75 in good health. Donor details come from another sample of the same person, matched by shared clones.

The CDR3 reads CASSFDRGYNSPLHF. CDR3 nucleotides: TGTGCCAGCAGTTTTGACAGGGGTTATAATTCACCCCTCCACTTT. This chain connects TRBV6-2 or TRBV6-3 to TRBJ1-6; 8 bases are shared with TRBD1. The trim removed 4 bases at V and 4 bases at J, leaving 3 bases unmatched. CDR3 length equals 15 residues. Germline V lookup: CDR1 MNHEY, CDR2 SVGEGT.

This clonotype was counted many times. This may stem from a read error, because a much larger clone lies one nucleotide away. CDR3 region: CASSSGTGWSPPHF. CDR3 in DNA: TGTGCCAGCAGCTCCGGGACAGGGTGGTCACCCCCCCACTTT. This chain uses TRBV7-2 with TRBJ1-6; the match to TRBD1 covers 9 bases. Germline V gene data show CDR1 as SGHTA and CDR2 as FQGNSA. The CDR3 extends over 14 amino acids. Variable domain in full (rest from reference TRBV7-2 and TRBJ1-6): GAGVSQSPSNKVTEKGKDVELRCDPISGHTALYWYRQSLGQGLEFLIYFQGNSAPDKSGLPSDRFSAERTGGSVSTLTIQRTQQEDSAVYLCASSSGTGWSPPHFGNGTRLTVT.

In its sample, this clonotype was seen many times. The chain uses TRBV7-3 and TRBJ2-3, with 7 bases fitting TRBD2. The CDR3 covers 18 residues. With V trimmed by 5 bases and J by 1 base, 15 bases remained unmatched. Germline values: CDR1 SGHTA, CDR2 FQGTGA. CDR3 protein: CASSKRGEWALGTDTQYF. CDR3 in DNA: TGTGCCAGCAGCAAACGGGGGGAGTGGGCGCTTGGCACAGATACGCAGTATTTT.

Comments on this clonotype: This sequence may be a read error, since a much larger clone differs from it by one base. J is TRBJ2-1 and V is TRBV2, with 7 bases aligning to TRBD2. Unmatched junction bases numbered 12, after V lost 3 bases and J lost 13 bases. This CDR3 region has 14 residues. In germline, CDR1 is SNHLY, CDR2 FYNNEI. The CDR3 region has the DNA TGTGCCAGCAGTGAGGAGACTAGCATGCAGACCCAGTTCTTC. Amino acids: CASSEETSMQTQFF.

This clonotype was detected ten times or more. The chain recombines TRBV25-1 with TRBJ1-5; D is undetermined. Trimming stripped 0 bases from V and 2 bases from J, with 5 bases between. Germline lookup yields CDR1 MGHDK and CDR2 SYGVNS. The CDR3 spans 14 residues. The CDR3 DNA sequence: TGTGCCAGCAGTGAATATGGAGGCAATCAGCCCCAGCATTTT. Residues: CASSEYGGNQPQHF.

This sequence joins TRBV29-1 and TRBJ2-3; 9 nucleotides match TRBD2. V gave up 3 bases and J gave up 2 bases; unmatched junction bases: 6. CDR1 is SQVTM, CDR2 ANQGSEA, per germline. The CDR3 has 15 residues. The CDR3 is CSVDPQREVTDTQYF. CDR3 nucleotide sequence: TGCAGCGTTGATCCCCAGCGGGAGGTCACAGATACGCAGTATTTT.

In this sample, this clonotype turned up many times. The chain recombines TRBV7-2 with TRBJ2-1; no clear D. The CDR3 has 15 amino acids. CDR1 is SGHTA, CDR2 FQGNSA, per germline. Trimming left V 3 bases short and J 0 bases short, with 9 bases between. The CDR3 loop reads CASSFMGHSYNEQFF. The CDR3 nucleotides read TGTGCCAGCAGCTTCATGGGTCACTCCTACAATGAGCAGTTCTTC.

The chain combines TRBV20-1 with TRBJ1-1; D may be TRBD1 (5 bases). Trimming took 1 base from V and 5 from J, leaving 14 bases between them. This CDR3 has 14 amino acids. CDR1 and CDR2 (germline): DFQATT, SNEGSKA (reference sequence). The CDR3 DNA is TGCAGTGCTAGAGCGGTCGGGGGGGTGACTGAAGCTTTCTTT. It translates to CSARAVGGVTEAFF.

This clonotype was recorded at least ten times. The chain employs TRBV12-3 or TRBV12-4 and TRBJ2-6, with D perhaps given as TRBD1 or TRBD2 (5 bases each). The CDR3 is 18 residues long. Trimming took 5 bases from V and 0 from J, leaving 17 bases between them. CDR3 nucleotides: TGTGCCAGCAGTCGCCTCGGGGCAGGGATCTCTGGGGCCAACGTCCTGACTTTC. Its protein is CASSRLGAGISGANVLTF.

V usage is TRBV27 and J usage is TRBJ1-4; D gene ambiguous. V shed 5 bases and J shed 0 bases, with 13 bases lying between them. The length of the CDR3 is 16 residues. Germline V gene sequence: CDR1 MNHEY, CDR2 SMNVEV (reference sequence). The CDR3 here is CASSRKSGATNEKLFF. The CDR3 DNA follows: TGTGCCAGCAGTCGCAAATCAGGTGCAACTAATGAAAAACTGTTTTTT.

This clonotype was counted at least ten times. This chain joins TRBV5-5 and TRBJ2-1; 10 bases map to TRBD1. Germline CDR1 and CDR2: SGHKS and YYEKEE (reference sequence). This CDR3 is built from 17 residues. V lost 3 bases and J lost 7; bases outside the gene matches: 13. The CDR3 reads CASSSISGTGDPNEQFF. The DNA of the CDR3 is TGTGCCAGCAGCTCTATATCCGGGACAGGGGACCCAAATGAGCAGTTCTTC.

The CDR3 loop reads CASSFRVSGVNTGELFF. In DNA form, the CDR3 reads TGTGCCAGCAGCTTTCGAGTTAGCGGGGTTAACACCGGGGAGCTGTTTTTT. The V call is TRBV7-2, the J call TRBJ2-2; 8 nucleotides align to TRBD2. CDR3 size: 17 residues. Germline V gene lookup returns CDR1 SGHTA and CDR2 FQGNSA. V was pared by 3 bases and J by 2 bases, with 8 bases of the junction left unmatched.

A note on this clonotype: A read error is possible here, since a much larger clone lies one base away. The CDR3 loop is CASTLGQYSEQFF. CDR3 nucleotides: TGTGCCAGCACTTTGGGACAGTACAGTGAGCAGTTCTTC. This rearrangement joins TRBV12-3 or TRBV12-4 to TRBJ2-1; TRBD1 aligns across 7 bases. CDR3 length: 13 residues.

The sample holds a few counts of this clonotype. The chain links TRBV3-1 to TRBJ1-1, with 8 bases that match TRBD1. Germline-derived CDR1 and CDR2 are LGHDT and YNNKEL (reference sequence). Trimming took 3 bases from V and 9 from J; bases not matched to a gene: 9. The CDR3 runs 14 residues. The CDR3 spells CASSQQAGGPKAFF. DNA of the CDR3: TGTGCCAGCAGCCAGCAGGCAGGGGGCCCTAAAGCTTTCTTT. Combining the CDR3 with reference TRBV3-1 and TRBJ1-1 gives the whole variable domain DTAVSQTPKYLVTQMGNDKSIKCEQNLGHDTMYWYKQDSKKFLKIMFSYNNKELIINETVPNRFSPKSPDKAHLNLHINSLELGDSAVYFCASSQQAGGPKAFFGQGTRLTVV.

This clonotype has just a few counts. The J gene is TRBJ2-5, the V gene TRBV20-1, with 12 bases fitting TRBD2. Germline V lookup: CDR1 DFQATT, CDR2 SNEGSKA (reference sequence). Germline trimming cut 2 bases from V and 4 bases from J; bases unmatched to any gene: 11. The CDR3 contains 17 residues. Here the CDR3 DNA reads TGCAGTGCTAGAAGGCCTCTAGCGGGAGGGCCTTCAGAGACCCAGTACTTC. It translates to CSARRPLAGGPSETQYF.

This chain connects TRBV4-2 to TRBJ2-7, with TRBD1 matching over 8 bases. The CDR3 loop spans 14 amino acids. Germline CDR1 LGHNA, CDR2 YNFKEQ. Trimming took 3 bases from V and 2 from J; bases not matched to a gene: 3. CDR3 in amino acids: CASSHNRGTYEQYF. Here the CDR3 DNA reads TGTGCCAGCAGCCACAACAGGGGGACCTACGAGCAGTACTTC.